The next 4 T cell receptor beta chains were all read from a single sample in a study of post-analysis software for immune sequencing data. Carried by the TCR beta cDNA libraries were unique molecular identifiers. TCRdb ran MiXCR on the PCR reads and lists one entry per CDR3 protein. The table lists about 560,000 distinct CDR3 sequences, roughly 40% of them singletons. Points from the study as a whole: Roughly 5 TRBV segments occurring more often in patients than controls included TRBV5-6, TRBV5-1 and TRBV20-1.

Their target antigens are unknown. Sequencing was carried out using blood. Receptors originate from a girl aged 10-17 years with multiple sclerosis.

The V gene is TRBV29-1, the J gene TRBJ1-1; unclear D gene. The V and J ends lost 0 bases and 3 bases respectively, with 5 bases between them. In germline, CDR1 is SQVTM, CDR2 ANQGSEA. The CDR3 sequence is 12 residues long. The CDR3 is CSVEDLDTEAFF. The CDR3 region has the DNA TGCAGCGTTGAAGATCTTGACACTGAAGCTTTCTTT.

A note on this clonotype: At one end, the junction sequence differs from germline, possibly due to a read error. The V gene is TRBV10-2, the J gene TRBJ2-7; TRBD2 matches 8 bases. The germline gives CDR1 WSHSY, CDR2 SAAADI. The CDR3 runs to 15 residues. CDR3 in DNA: TGCGCCAGCAGCACATCCTTACTAGCGGATCAAATAGAGGACTTC. It translates to CASSTSLLADQIEDF.

The rearrangement uses TRBV20-1 and TRBJ2-7; 8 nucleotides agree with TRBD2. V shed 6 bases and J 0 bases; nucleotides not matched to a gene: 7. Germline V gives CDR1 DFQATT, CDR2 SNEGSKA (reference sequence). This CDR3 comprises 14 residues. CDR3 region: CSAPSGGHSYEQYF. The CDR3 DNA follows: TGCAGTGCGCCGAGCGGGGGCCACTCCTACGAGCAGTACTTC.

The sample holds one count of this clonotype. The chain is built from TRBV4-1 and TRBJ2-1; TRBD2 matches 9 bases. Germline CDR1 and CDR2: MGHRA and YSYEKL. The CDR3 totals 19 residues. V gave up 0 bases and J gave up 8 bases; unmatched junction bases: 17. The CDR3 coding sequence is TGCGCCAGCAGCCAAGATTTGGGGCGGGCCGGCGGGAGGGCCGATGAGCAGTTCTTC. Translation: CASSQDLGRAGGRADEQFF.